The 23 T cell receptor beta chains in this list originate from one sample, sequenced in a study of cytomegalovirus exposure and HLA in healthy donors. It was with 60 Vbeta and 13 Jbeta primers that the PCR ran. Some clones are missing from TCRdb's copy, which holds only in-frame ones; the method was immunoSEQ multiplex PCR. The sample has about 100,000 clones, 65% to 90% seen once. Sequences were obtained from PBMCs. These receptors all come from a young woman in good health and CMV-seronegative.

V is TRBV29-1 and J is TRBJ2-7; 9 bases align to TRBD1. The CDR3 runs 12 residues. Trimming removed 7 bases from V and 4 bases from J; junction bases left unmatched: 5. Germline loops: CDR1 SQVTM, CDR2 ANQGSEA. The CDR3 sequence: CSARDRAYEQYF. The CDR3 nucleotides are TGCAGCGCCCGGGACAGGGCGTACGAGCAGTACTTC.

This chain joins TRBV5-1 and TRBJ2-7; 9 bases line up with TRBD2. There are 15 residues in the CDR3. After removal of 5 bases from V and 4 bases from J, the junction contained 10 bases not matched to a gene. The germline gives CDR1 SGHRS, CDR2 YFSETQ. CDR3 amino acids: CASRPGGGGFYEQYF. The CDR3 nucleotides are TGCGCCAGCAGGCCGGGCGGGGGGGGTTTTTACGAGCAGTACTTC.

This clone is a singleton in its sample. The chain carries TRBV2 and TRBJ2-7; 8 bases agree with TRBD1. Germline lookup yields CDR1 SNHLY and CDR2 FYNNEI. V dropped 6 bases and J dropped 3; count of bases not matched to a gene: 4. There are 13 residues in the CDR3. CDR3 nucleotide sequence: TGTGCCAGCAGGGACAGGGTGGGCTACGAGCAGTACTTC. Amino acids: CASRDRVGYEQYF.

The J gene is TRBJ1-1, the V gene TRBV6-5; weak D call: TRBD1 (6 bases). With 4 bases removed from V and 4 bases from J, the gap between germline ends came to 13 bases. The CDR3 totals 14 residues. The germline gives CDR1 MNHEY, CDR2 SVGAGI. CDR3 bases: TGTGCCAGCAGTTTTGGGGGCCTGGGCACTGAAGCTTTCTTT. Its translation: CASSFGGLGTEAFF.

CDR3 protein: CASSLRTGKSYEQYF. The DNA of the CDR3 is TGTGCCAGCAGCTTACGCACAGGGAAATCCTACGAGCAGTACTTC. The rearrangement links TRBV7-9 to TRBJ2-7, with D possibly matching TRBD1 (6 bases). The V end lost 2 bases, the J end lost 1 base, and 12 bases lay between the germline ends. The CDR3 length is 15 residues. From germline, CDR1 is SEHNR and CDR2 FQNEAQ (reference sequence).

This chain links TRBV18 with TRBJ1-2; 7 nucleotides match TRBD1. Germline CDR1 is KGHSH and CDR2 is LQKENI. V lost 3 bases and J lost 4; bases outside the gene matches: 2. The CDR3 sequence is 13 residues long. CDR3 DNA: TGTGCCAGCTCACCGGGACAGACCTATGGCTACACCTTC. Translation: CASSPGQTYGYTF.

This chain joins TRBV7-9 and TRBJ2-3; D is possibly TRBD2 (5 bases). This CDR3 region has 15 residues. Germline V lookup: CDR1 SEHNR, CDR2 FQNEAQ (reference sequence). V shed 2 bases and J shed 1 base, with 10 bases lying between them. The CDR3 spells CASSLRASRTDTQYF. The CDR3 DNA reads as TGTGCCAGCAGCTTAAGGGCTAGCCGCACAGATACGCAGTATTTT.

V usage is TRBV6-1 and J usage is TRBJ1-2, with 11 bases aligning to TRBD1. CDR3 size: 15 residues. V lost 4 bases to trimming and J lost 6 bases; unmatched junction nucleotides: 7. Germline V lookup: CDR1 MNHNS, CDR2 SASEGT. CDR3 in DNA: TGTGCCAGCAGTGGCTTCTGGGACAGGGGGGATGGCTACACCTTC. It yields the protein CASSGFWDRGDGYTF.

The chain is built from TRBV11-2 and TRBJ2-5, with 7 bases fitting TRBD1. The DNA end favors TRBJ2-7, so the J call may be wrong. Germline assignment: CDR1 SGHAT and CDR2 FQNNGV. This CDR3 has 15 amino acids. The CDR3 loop is CASRERGLNFYEQYF. The CDR3 DNA sequence: TGTGCCAGCAGGGAGAGGGGGCTTAACTTCTACGAGCAGTACTTC.

The chain is built from TRBV19 and TRBJ2-1, with D tentatively TRBD2 (5 bases). Germline values: CDR1 LNHDA, CDR2 SQIVND (reference sequence). The V gene lost 7 bases and the J gene lost 2 bases, with 9 bases spanning the gap. The CDR3 consists of 13 residues. The CDR3 spells CASKVGTYNEQFF. The CDR3 nucleotides read TGTGCCAGTAAGGTCGGGACCTACAATGAGCAGTTCTTC.

This sequence joins TRBV12-5 and TRBJ2-1, with 10 bases that match TRBD1. Germline lookup yields CDR1 LGHNT and CDR2 FRNRAP. The CDR3 consists of 18 residues. Trimming took 1 base from V and 9 from J; bases not matched to a gene: 15. In DNA, the CDR3 is TGTGCTAGTGGTTTGGACGGGCCGCGACAGGGGGCCATCGGTGAGCAGTTCTTC. Translating it yields CASGLDGPRQGAIGEQFF. Full variable domain (remainder filled in from reference TRBV12-5 and TRBJ2-1): DARVTQTPRHKVTEMGQEVTMRCQPILGHNTVFWYRQTMMQGLELLAYFRNRAPLDDSGMPKDRFSAEMPDATLATLKIQPSEPRDSAVYFCASGLDGPRQGAIGEQFFGPGTRLTVL.

The rearrangement joins TRBV7-9 to TRBJ2-1; 11 nucleotides align to TRBD2. This CDR3 has 16 residues. CDR1 and CDR2 from the germline V gene are SEHNR and FQNEAQ (reference sequence). V was pared by 0 bases and J by 6 bases, with 4 bases of the junction left unmatched. The CDR3 sequence: CASSLASGGAANEQFF. The DNA of the CDR3 is TGTGCCAGCAGCTTAGCTAGCGGGGGGGCCGCCAATGAGCAGTTCTTC. Variable domain in full (rest from reference TRBV7-9 and TRBJ2-1): DTGVSQNPRHKITKRGQNVTFRCDPISEHNRLYWYRQTLGQGPEFLTYFQNEAQLEKSRLLSDRFSAERPKGSFSTLEIQRTEQGDSAMYLCASSLASGGAANEQFFGPGTRLTVL.

The V call is TRBV10-1, the J call TRBJ1-5; D not certain. The germline V gene encodes CDR1 WNHNN and CDR2 SYGVQD (reference sequence). V was pared by 6 bases and J by 2 bases, with 11 bases between. The CDR3 runs to 14 residues. The CDR3 sequence is CASRGGPCNQPQHF. DNA of the CDR3: TGCGCCAGCAGGGGCGGGCCGTGCAATCAGCCCCAGCATTTT.

This clone showed up just once. The V and J genes are TRBV11-2 and TRBJ2-2, with 10 bases aligning to TRBD1. Germline V gene data show CDR1 as SGHAT and CDR2 as FQNNGV. J lost 3 bases, V lost 3 bases, and 1 base had no gene match. This CDR3 contains 15 residues. The CDR3 is CASSLTGGYTGELFF. CDR3 DNA sequence: TGTGCCAGCAGCTTGACAGGGGGCTACACCGGGGAGCTGTTTTTT.

The V call is TRBV4-3, the J call TRBJ1-1; possible D gene TRBD1, 6 bases. This CDR3 has 18 amino acids. CDR1 and CDR2 from the germline V gene are LGHNA and YSLEER. The V end lost 0 bases, the J end lost 3 bases, and 20 bases lay between the germline ends. CDR3 amino acids: CASSQDRGTIGPDTEAFF. The CDR3 nucleotides read TGCGCCAGCAGCCAAGATCGAGGGACAATCGGTCCGGACACTGAAGCTTTCTTT.

J is TRBJ2-1 and V is TRBV19, with D possibly being TRBD2 (6 bases). V dropped 10 bases and J dropped 4 bases, with 17 bases sitting between them. The CDR3 sequence is 14 residues long. CDR1 LNHDA and CDR2 SQIVND come from the germline V gene (reference sequence). CDR3 protein: CATSLGGLYNEQFF. In DNA, the CDR3 is TGTGCCACCTCATTGGGCGGACTATACAATGAGCAGTTCTTC.

This chain connects TRBV5-1 to TRBJ2-3; 13 bases are shared with TRBD2. In germline, CDR1 is SGHRS, CDR2 YFSETQ. The V gene end was trimmed by 4 bases and the J gene end by 2 bases; junction bases not matched to a gene: 4. The CDR3 length is 16 residues. The CDR3 is CASSLTSGGLTDTQYF. In nucleotides, the CDR3 is TGCGCCAGCAGCCTGACTAGCGGGGGGCTCACAGATACGCAGTATTTT.

The chain joins TRBV4-1 to TRBJ1-5; 9 positions match TRBD1. The CDR3 length is 18 residues. Trimming removed 3 bases from V and 0 bases from J; junction bases left unmatched: 9. Germline values: CDR1 MGHRA, CDR2 YSYEKL. CDR3 protein: CASSHRDRAPYSNQPQHF. The CDR3 nucleotides read TGCGCCAGCAGCCACCGGGACAGGGCCCCCTATAGCAATCAGCCCCAGCATTTT.

This clone was picked up a small number of times. The V gene is TRBV7-3, the J gene TRBJ1-2, with a weak D call TRBD1 (6 bases). Deletions cut 2 bases from V and 8 bases from J, with 12 bases between. The CDR3 has 13 residues. Germline CDR1 SGHTA, CDR2 FQGTGA. The CDR3 DNA is TGTGCCAGCAGCTTACAGCCAGGGGACGGCTACACCTTC. Its protein product is CASSLQPGDGYTF.

This sequence joins TRBV9 and TRBJ1-4; TRBD1 aligns across 9 bases. Trimming cost V 4 bases and J 4 bases; bases outside gene matches: 5. CDR1 SGDLS and CDR2 YYNGEE come from the germline V gene. The CDR3 runs to 15 residues. The CDR3 loop reads CASSPRGQGNEKLFF. The DNA of the CDR3 is TGTGCCAGCAGCCCTCGGGGACAGGGTAATGAAAAACTGTTTTTT. The complete variable domain, with remaining parts taken from reference TRBV9 and TRBJ1-4, reads DSGVTQTPKHLITATGQRVTLRCSPRSGDLSVYWYQQSLDQGLQFLIQYYNGEERAKGNILERFSAQQFPDLHSELNLSSLELGDSALYFCASSPRGQGNEKLFFGSGTQLSVL.

The V and J genes are TRBV19 and TRBJ1-5; possibly TRBD1 for D (5 bases). The V gene's germline CDR1 is LNHDA and CDR2 SQIVND (reference sequence). CDR3 length: 13 residues. The germline V and J ends were trimmed by 5 bases and 9 bases, with 14 bases remaining between them. In DNA form, the CDR3 reads TGTGCCAGTAGTGTGGGCCAGGGAGGGCCCCAGCATTTT. Protein: CASSVGQGGPQHF. The full variable domain, its missing parts supplied by reference TRBV19 and TRBJ1-5, is DGGITQSPKYLFRKEGQNVTLSCEQNLNHDAMYWYRQDPGQGLRLIYYSQIVNDFQKGDIAEGYSVSREKKESFPLTVTSAQKNPTAFYLCASSVGQGGPQHFGDGTRLSIL.

This chain uses TRBV9 with TRBJ2-7, with 9 bases aligning to TRBD1. Germline assignment: CDR1 SGDLS and CDR2 YYNGEE. The CDR3 is 14 residues long. V trimming: 1 base; J trimming: 2 bases; junction bases outside the gene matches: 1. This CDR3 reads CASSVRTGAYEQYF. The CDR3, as DNA: TGTGCCAGCAGCGTACGGACAGGGGCCTACGAGCAGTACTTC.

The J gene is TRBJ1-5, the V gene TRBV28; D unclear. This CDR3 comprises 13 residues. The V gene lost 4 bases and the J gene lost 5 bases, with 9 bases spanning the gap. Germline-derived CDR1 and CDR2 are MDHEN and SYDVKM. In nucleotides, the CDR3 is TGTGCCAGCAGTTCCAACACCGATCAGCCCCAGCATTTT. Its protein is CASSSNTDQPQHF.